Shown below are 18 T cell receptor beta chains from a single sample sequenced in a study of PD-L1 blockade in urothelial cancer. The data were produced by immunoSEQ multiplex PCR, yet TCRdb's version contains in-frame clones alone and is incomplete. The data show tens of thousands of clones, with approximately 90% seen just once and approximately 9% held by the top ten. The source was PBMCs, collected around atezolizumab (anti-PD-L1) treatment. These receptors were collected from a man aged 55-75 years with urothelial cancer.

The chain is built from TRBV5-1 and TRBJ2-1; 15 bases match TRBD2. Trimming took 3 bases from V and 7 from J; bases not matched to a gene: 5. The CDR3 sequence is 16 residues long. Germline CDR1 and CDR2: SGHRS and YFSETQ. The CDR3: CASSYGLAGGLNEQFF. The DNA of the CDR3 is TGCGCCAGCAGCTACGGACTAGCGGGAGGGTTAAATGAGCAGTTCTTC.

V usage is TRBV29-1 and J usage is TRBJ2-7; perhaps TRBD1 as D (7 bases). Germline V gene sequence: CDR1 SQVTM, CDR2 ANQGSEA. CDR3 length: 12 residues. The V and J ends lost 7 bases and 3 bases respectively, with 13 bases between them. The CDR3 DNA is TGCAGCGCGGGAGCAGGGGGCTACGAGCAGTACTTC. The encoded protein is CSAGAGGYEQYF.

The chain uses TRBV10-2 and TRBJ2-6; TRBD1 might be the D (6 bases). Germline CDR1 and CDR2: WSHSY and SAAADI. This CDR3 is 19 amino acids long. V was trimmed by 7 bases and J by 1 base, leaving 23 bases between them. The CDR3 DNA reads as TGCGCCAGCAAGGGCCGGCCAGGGGCTTTGGAATCTGGGGCCAACGTCCTGACTTTC. This codes for CASKGRPGALESGANVLTF.

This chain connects TRBV2 to TRBJ1-4, with TRBD1 identical over 9 bases. Germline CDR1 SNHLY, CDR2 FYNNEI. The trim removed 7 bases at V and 8 bases at J, leaving 5 bases unmatched. CDR3 length: 13 amino acids. The CDR3 nucleotides are TGTGCCAGCACCGGGACAGGGAACGAAAAACTGTTTTTT. Translating gives CASTGTGNEKLFF.

J is TRBJ2-3 and V is TRBV5-1; 7 positions match TRBD2. Germline V gives CDR1 SGHRS, CDR2 YFSETQ. J gave up 4 bases and V 0 bases, and 5 bases lay outside the gene matches. The length of the CDR3 is 15 residues. DNA of the CDR3: TGCGCCAGCAGCTTGGTGGGGGGAGGGTCAGATACGCAGTATTTT. The encoded protein is CASSLVGGGSDTQYF.

The chain combines TRBV11-2 with TRBJ1-2; no reliable D call. CDR3 length equals 14 residues. CDR1 is SGHAT and CDR2 is FQNNGV in the germline V gene. Trimming took off 5 bases at V and 8 bases at J, with 18 bases between the two ends. Here the CDR3 DNA reads TGTGCCAGCAGCAAACAGCCGACTAGCCGGGGCTACACCTTC. It codes for CASSKQPTSRGYTF.

The count of this clone is one. Sequence at one end of the junction differs from germline and may be a read error. The chain joins TRBV5-5 to TRBJ2-7, with D possibly matching TRBD2 (5 bases). This CDR3 contains 14 residues. Germline V gene data show CDR1 as SGHKS and CDR2 as YYEKEE (reference sequence). The CDR3: CASSLDPSSHEQYF. CDR3 nucleotide sequence: TGTGCCAGCAGCCTCGATCCTAGCTCCCACGAGCAGTACTTC. Filled out from reference TRBV5-5 and TRBJ2-7, the complete variable domain reads DAGVTQSPTHLIKTRGQQVTLRCSPISGHKSVSWYQQVLGQGPQFIFQYYEKEERGRGNFPDRFSARQFPNYSSELNVNALLLGDSALYLCASSLDPSSHEQYFGPGTRLTVT.

The rearrangement uses TRBV6-1 and TRBJ2-7; the D is unclear. The CDR3 runs to 11 residues. The V gene's germline CDR1 is MNHNS and CDR2 SASEGT. Trimming cost V 6 bases and J 5 bases, with 8 bases left between them. DNA for the CDR3: TGTGCCAGCAGCCAGGTTAACGAGCAGTACTTC. It translates to CASSQVNEQYF.

The V and J genes are TRBV9 and TRBJ2-2; 7 bases agree with TRBD1. This CDR3 is 14 amino acids long. V lost 3 bases to trimming and J lost 4 bases; unmatched junction nucleotides: 3. CDR1 is SGDLS and CDR2 is YYNGEE in the germline V gene. Written as DNA, the CDR3 is TGTGCCAGCAGCGCGGCAGGGGGCACCGGGGAGCTGTTTTTT. It yields the protein CASSAAGGTGELFF.

This clone has a single count. The chain uses TRBV7-2 and TRBJ2-7; possibly TRBD2 for D (6 bases). Between the trimmed V and J ends, which lost 2 bases and 4 bases, there was a span of 15 bases. This CDR3 has 15 amino acids. CDR1 is SGHTA, CDR2 FQGNSA, per germline. CDR3 amino acids: CASSLSGAGRYEQYF. The CDR3 region has the DNA TGTGCCAGCAGCTTATCCGGCGCGGGAAGGTACGAGCAGTACTTC.

This chain uses TRBV7-2 with TRBJ2-1; TRBD2 aligns across 13 bases. The junction had 9 bases not matched to a gene; V was cut back by 4 bases and J by 9 bases. CDR1 SGHTA and CDR2 FQGNSA come from the germline V gene. The CDR3 contains 16 residues. The CDR3 here is CASSSQTSGRYLEQFF. CDR3 bases: TGTGCCAGCAGCTCCCAGACTAGCGGGAGGTATCTTGAGCAGTTCTTC.

This sequence joins TRBV19 and TRBJ2-3; 7 bases fit TRBD1. The CDR3 totals 16 residues. V gave up 1 base and J gave up 2 bases; unmatched junction bases: 6. Germline values: CDR1 LNHDA, CDR2 SQIVND (reference sequence). The CDR3 region has the DNA TGTGCCAGTAGTATAGGACAGGGACGACCCACAGATACGCAGTATTTT. It codes for CASSIGQGRPTDTQYF.

The chain links TRBV7-9 to TRBJ2-7, with TRBD1 matching over 9 bases. The CDR3 covers 15 residues. Trimming removed 1 base from V and 1 base from J; junction bases left unmatched: 2. Germline V gives CDR1 SEHNR, CDR2 FQNEAQ (reference sequence). The CDR3 bases are TGTGCCAGCAGCTTAGTGGGGACAGGGTCCTACGAGCAGTACTTC. Translated, it gives CASSLVGTGSYEQYF.

This sequence joins TRBV9 and TRBJ2-7, with 10 bases fitting TRBD1. This CDR3 has 16 residues. V dropped 4 bases and J dropped 1; count of bases not matched to a gene: 8. The germline V gene has CDR1 SGDLS and CDR2 YYNGEE. The chain's CDR3 is CASSSRQGASSYEQYF. In DNA form, the CDR3 reads TGTGCCAGCAGCTCCAGACAGGGGGCTTCTTCCTACGAGCAGTACTTC. The full variable domain, rest sourced from reference TRBV9 and TRBJ2-7, is DSGVTQTPKHLITATGQRVTLRCSPRSGDLSVYWYQQSLDQGLQFLIQYYNGEERAKGNILERFSAQQFPDLHSELNLSSLELGDSALYFCASSSRQGASSYEQYFGPGTRLTVT.

The J gene is TRBJ2-2, the V gene TRBV6-5; D gene uncertain. From germline, CDR1 is MNHEY and CDR2 SVGAGI. The ends were cut back, 2 bases at V and 8 bases at J, with 6 bases in the middle. The CDR3 runs to 12 residues. As DNA, the CDR3 is TGTGCCAGCAGTTACCTCGCGGGGGAGCTGTTTTTT. Translation: CASSYLAGELFF.

The rearrangement links TRBV7-2 to TRBJ2-3; tentatively, D is TRBD2 (5 bases). Germline CDR1 reads SGHTA; CDR2 reads FQGNSA. The V gene lost 6 bases and the J gene lost 0 bases, with 13 bases spanning the gap. The CDR3 has 15 amino acids. CDR3 in DNA: TGTGCCAGCAGACCCGGAGGACTTAGCACAGATACGCAGTATTTT. Its translation is CASRPGGLSTDTQYF.

This chain links TRBV7-9 with TRBJ2-7; D might be TRBD2 (6 bases). The CDR3 runs 14 residues. Trimming pared 2 bases from V and 5 bases from J, leaving 13 bases between. From germline, CDR1 is SEHNR and CDR2 FQNEAQ (reference sequence). In DNA, the CDR3 is TGTGCCAGCAGCTTATCCGGAGGGCGGGACGAGCAGTACTTC. Its translation is CASSLSGGRDEQYF.

The J gene is TRBJ2-7, the V gene TRBV11-2; TRBD1 matches at 9 bases. The J segment lost 12 bases and the V segment lost 4 bases, leaving 16 bases of the junction unmatched. CDR1 SGHAT and CDR2 FQNNGV come from the germline V gene. This CDR3 has 15 residues. CDR3 region: CASSWSGTGSRPAYF. CDR3 bases: TGTGCCAGCAGCTGGTCCGGGACAGGGTCGAGACCAGCGTACTTC.